The sequence of this T cell receptor (beta chain) was determined in a study of PD-1 blockade in classical Hodgkin lymphoma. Study at large: Each patient was given nivolumab 3 mg/kg through a vein every 2 weeks. General study results and limits: Complete responders entered with baseline diversity on par with newly diagnosed patients, the results showed. With CD4+ cells, TCR diversity rose significantly by C4D1, but not with CD8+ cells. Patients excluded were those beginning nivolumab under 1 year after ASCT.

Repertoires were generated with immunoSEQ multiplex PCR, while TCRdb's copy carries only in-frame clones and drops some. The data hold approximately 9,000 clones, with 80% to 85% observed a single time. Points on this clone: Its antigen is unknown.

Documented time point: cycle 4 day 1 (C4D1), after more than five weeks of nivolumab. Each patient's relapse followed autologous stem cell transplantation, and brentuximab vedotin exposure varied. Researchers used magnetic negative selection to pull out pure CD4+ T cells from thawed PBMCs. The CDR3 runs 14 residues. The V end lost 3 bases, the J end lost 2 bases, and 10 bases lay between the germline ends. Per the germline V gene, CDR1 is MGHRA and CDR2 is YSYEKL. The rearrangement joins TRBV4-1 to TRBJ2-5; D is undetermined. The input for sequencing was CD4+ T cells from blood, taken before the fourth cycle of nivolumab. This clonotype was obtained from a human donor with classical Hodgkin lymphoma. CDR3 loop: CASSHSLLQETQYF. Written as DNA, the CDR3 is TGCGCCAGCAGCCACTCCCTCCTGCAAGAGACCCAGTACTTC.